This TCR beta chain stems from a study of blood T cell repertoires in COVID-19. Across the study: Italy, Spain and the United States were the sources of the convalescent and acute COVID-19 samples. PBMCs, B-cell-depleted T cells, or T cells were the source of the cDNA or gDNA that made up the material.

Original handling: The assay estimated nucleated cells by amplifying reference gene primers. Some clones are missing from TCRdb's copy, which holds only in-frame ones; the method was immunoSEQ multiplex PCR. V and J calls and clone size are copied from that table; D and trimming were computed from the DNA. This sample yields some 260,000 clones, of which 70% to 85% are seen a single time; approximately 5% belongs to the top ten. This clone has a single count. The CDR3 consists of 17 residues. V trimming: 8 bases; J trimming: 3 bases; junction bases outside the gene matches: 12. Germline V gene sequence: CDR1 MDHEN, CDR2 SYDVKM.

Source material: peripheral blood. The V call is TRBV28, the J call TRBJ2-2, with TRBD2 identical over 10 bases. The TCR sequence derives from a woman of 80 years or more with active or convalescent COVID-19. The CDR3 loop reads CASDNLSGRADTGELFF. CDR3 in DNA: TGTGCCAGCGATAACTTGAGCGGGAGGGCCGACACCGGGGAGCTGTTTTTT. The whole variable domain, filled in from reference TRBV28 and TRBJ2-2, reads DVKVTQSSRYLVKRTGEKVFLECVQDMDHENMFWYRQDPGLGLRLIYFSYDVKMKEKGDIPEGYSVSREKKERFSLILESASTNQTSMYLCASDNLSGRADTGELFFGEGSRLTVL.